Listed below are T cell receptor beta chains from one sample, sequenced in a study of early T cells in non-severe SARS-CoV-2 infection. TCRdb used MiXCR to reprocess the 5' RACE reads, holding one entry per CDR3 protein. Of around 60,000 distinct CDR3 sequences in the sample, approximately 14% were seen once. The sample was whole blood. These receptors were obtained from an adult who was a healthcare worker with PCR-confirmed SARS-CoV-2 infection or an uninfected control (not recorded which). CDR3s include the opening cysteine and the closing phenylalanine or tryptophan. The order of the fields is D gene, J gene, clone size, V gene, CDR3 protein, CDR3 DNA. The D gene is left open where the match is weak. Expanded clones are given a class, and other clones once, few, many or no size at all.

d_gene: TRBD1
j_gene: TRBJ1-4
abundance: -
v_gene: TRBV2
CDR3aa: CASTRDRATNEKLFF
CDR3nt: TGTGCCAGCACCCGGGACAGAGCAACTAATGAAAAACTGTTTTTT

d_gene: TRBD1
j_gene: TRBJ2-3
abundance: many
v_gene: TRBV29-1
CDR3aa: CSAGTGFTDTQYF
CDR3nt: TGCAGCGCCGGGACAGGGTTCACAGATACGCAGTATTTT

d_gene: -
j_gene: TRBJ2-3
abundance: few
v_gene: TRBV20-1
CDR3aa: CSALGGNTQYF
CDR3nt: TGCAGTGCCCTAGGTGGGAATACGCAGTATTTT

d_gene: TRBD1
j_gene: TRBJ1-6
abundance: many
v_gene: TRBV6-2/TRBV6-3
CDR3aa: CASNDREYSPLHF
CDR3nt: TGTGCCAGCAATGACAGGGAATATTCACCCCTCCACTTT

d_gene: -
j_gene: TRBJ1-2
abundance: few
v_gene: TRBV27
CDR3aa: CASSLVREGYYGYTF
CDR3nt: TGTGCCAGCAGTTTAGTTAGAGAGGGTTACTATGGCTACACCTTC

d_gene: -
j_gene: TRBJ1-3
abundance: -
v_gene: TRBV6-2/TRBV6-3
CDR3aa: CASSYADSSGNTIYF
CDR3nt: TGTGCCAGCAGTTACGCGGACAGCTCTGGAAACACCATATATTTT

d_gene: -
j_gene: TRBJ2-5
abundance: -
v_gene: TRBV6-2/TRBV6-3
CDR3aa: CASSYRETQYF
CDR3nt: TGTGCCAGCAGTTACAGAGAGACCCAGTACTTC

d_gene: -
j_gene: TRBJ1-2
abundance: -
v_gene: TRBV19
CDR3aa: CASSPTVHGYTF
CDR3nt: TGTGCCAGTAGTCCCACGGTCCATGGCTACACCTTC

d_gene: -
j_gene: TRBJ1-1
abundance: few
v_gene: TRBV27
CDR3aa: CASSFMGETEAFF
CDR3nt: TGTGCCAGCAGTTTTATGGGTGAAACTGAAGCTTTCTTT

d_gene: -
j_gene: TRBJ2-3
abundance: many
v_gene: TRBV12-3/TRBV12-4
CDR3aa: CASSLVGETQYF
CDR3nt: TGTGCCAGCAGTTTAGTTGGCGAAACGCAGTATTTT

d_gene: -
j_gene: TRBJ1-1
abundance: -
v_gene: TRBV18
CDR3aa: CASSPFNSGGEAFF
CDR3nt: TGTGCCAGCTCACCTTTTAATTCCGGGGGTGAAGCTTTCTTT

d_gene: -
j_gene: TRBJ2-5
abundance: few
v_gene: TRBV3-1
CDR3aa: CASSQDVTPETQYF
CDR3nt: TGTGCCAGCAGCCAAGATGTAACACCGGAGACCCAGTACTTC

d_gene: -
j_gene: TRBJ1-2
abundance: -
v_gene: TRBV6-6
CDR3aa: CASSRDGYTF
CDR3nt: TGTGCCAGCAGTCGAGATGGCTACACCTTC

d_gene: TRBD2
j_gene: TRBJ2-7
abundance: -
v_gene: TRBV5-4
CDR3aa: CASSSGLARYEQYF
CDR3nt: TGTGCCAGCAGCTCTGGACTAGCTAGATACGAGCAGTACTTC

d_gene: TRBD1
j_gene: TRBJ2-7
abundance: -
v_gene: TRBV4-1
CDR3aa: CASSQRGGLLHEQYF
CDR3nt: TGCGCCAGCAGCCAACGAGGGGGCCTACTCCACGAGCAGTACTTC

d_gene: -
j_gene: TRBJ1-6
abundance: few
v_gene: TRBV6-6
CDR3aa: CASSYSGRANSPLHF
CDR3nt: TGTGCCAGCAGTTACTCGGGCAGGGCTAATTCACCCCTCCACTTT

d_gene: -
j_gene: TRBJ1-5
abundance: -
v_gene: TRBV9
CDR3aa: CASSVVPNQPQHF
CDR3nt: TGTGCCAGCAGCGTAGTCCCAAATCAGCCCCAGCATTTT

d_gene: TRBD2
j_gene: TRBJ2-3
abundance: -
v_gene: TRBV18
CDR3aa: CASSLAGTRTDTQYF
CDR3nt: TGTGCCAGCTCACTAGCGGGGACACGCACAGATACGCAGTATTTT

d_gene: TRBD2
j_gene: TRBJ2-3
abundance: few
v_gene: TRBV20-1
CDR3aa: CSVKRESTDTQYF
CDR3nt: TGCAGCGTGAAGCGGGAAAGCACAGATACGCAGTATTTT

d_gene: TRBD1
j_gene: TRBJ1-6
abundance: many
v_gene: TRBV5-8
CDR3aa: CASRKTGEEGNSPLHF
CDR3nt: TGTGCCAGCAGGAAAACAGGGGAAGAGGGGAATTCACCCCTCCACTTT

d_gene: -
j_gene: TRBJ2-3
abundance: -
v_gene: TRBV19
CDR3aa: CASSPSLRTDTQYF
CDR3nt: TGTGCCAGTAGTCCCAGTCTCCGCACAGATACGCAGTATTTT

d_gene: -
j_gene: TRBJ2-3
abundance: few
v_gene: TRBV3-1
CDR3aa: CASSQVIDTQYF
CDR3nt: TGTGCCAGCAGCCAAGTAATAGATACGCAGTATTTT

d_gene: -
j_gene: TRBJ1-1
abundance: many
v_gene: TRBV6-2/TRBV6-3
CDR3aa: CASGGVEAFF
CDR3nt: TGTGCCAGCGGCGGGGTCGAAGCTTTCTTT

d_gene: -
j_gene: TRBJ2-4
abundance: few
v_gene: TRBV2
CDR3aa: CASSALVEANIQYF
CDR3nt: TGTGCCAGCAGTGCGTTGGTAGAGGCGAACATTCAGTACTTC

d_gene: TRBD2
j_gene: TRBJ2-7
abundance: many
v_gene: TRBV29-1
CDR3aa: CSVEGAGGSAEQYF
CDR3nt: TGCAGCGTTGAAGGTGCCGGGGGGAGCGCCGAGCAGTACTTC

d_gene: -
j_gene: TRBJ1-1
abundance: -
v_gene: TRBV7-8
CDR3aa: CASSFMGTEAFF
CDR3nt: TGTGCCAGCAGCTTCATGGGTACTGAAGCTTTCTTT

d_gene: TRBD1
j_gene: TRBJ1-2
abundance: once
v_gene: TRBV6-2/TRBV6-3
CDR3aa: CASSYRQGDYGYTF
CDR3nt: TGTGCCAGCAGTTACCGACAGGGGGACTATGGCTACACCTTC

d_gene: TRBD1
j_gene: TRBJ1-2
abundance: -
v_gene: TRBV7-8
CDR3aa: CASSNQGQDYGYTF
CDR3nt: TGTGCCAGCAGCAATCAAGGACAGGATTATGGCTACACCTTC

d_gene: -
j_gene: TRBJ1-6
abundance: many
v_gene: TRBV7-2
CDR3aa: CASSLAFWAENSPLHF
CDR3nt: TGTGCCAGCAGCTTAGCGTTTTGGGCCGAAAATTCACCCCTCCACTTT

d_gene: -
j_gene: TRBJ2-5
abundance: -
v_gene: TRBV5-1
CDR3aa: CASSPNRVQETQYF
CDR3nt: TGCGCCAGCAGCCCCAACAGGGTCCAAGAGACCCAGTACTTC

d_gene: -
j_gene: TRBJ1-1
abundance: many
v_gene: TRBV7-9
CDR3aa: CASSRSNTEAFF
CDR3nt: TGTGCCAGCAGCAGGAGTAACACTGAAGCTTTCTTT

d_gene: TRBD1
j_gene: TRBJ1-1
abundance: -
v_gene: TRBV12-3/TRBV12-4
CDR3aa: CASRRDSYRPNTEAFF
CDR3nt: TGTGCCAGCAGACGGGACAGTTACCGGCCGAACACTGAAGCTTTCTTT

d_gene: -
j_gene: TRBJ2-7
abundance: many
v_gene: TRBV20-1
CDR3aa: CSAKTDQPYEQYF
CDR3nt: TGCAGTGCCAAGACCGACCAACCCTACGAGCAGTACTTC

d_gene: -
j_gene: TRBJ2-6
abundance: -
v_gene: TRBV3-1
CDR3aa: CASSRGPLSSGANVLTF
CDR3nt: TGTGCCAGCAGCCGAGGACCCCTTAGCTCTGGGGCCAACGTCCTGACTTTC

d_gene: -
j_gene: TRBJ1-2
abundance: many
v_gene: TRBV6-6
CDR3aa: CASSYTADYYGYTF
CDR3nt: TGTGCCAGCAGTTATACCGCGGATTACTATGGCTACACCTTC

d_gene: -
j_gene: TRBJ2-7
abundance: many
v_gene: TRBV2
CDR3aa: CASNRQGGYEQYF
CDR3nt: TGTGCCAGCAATCGACAGGGAGGCTACGAGCAGTACTTC

d_gene: TRBD1
j_gene: TRBJ2-1
abundance: -
v_gene: TRBV25-1
CDR3aa: CASSEIDRAYNEQFF
CDR3nt: TGTGCCAGCAGTGAGATAGACAGGGCCTACAATGAGCAGTTCTTC

d_gene: -
j_gene: TRBJ2-3
abundance: -
v_gene: TRBV20-1
CDR3aa: CSARSPSGADTQYF
CDR3nt: TGCAGTGCTAGGTCCCCAAGCGGCGCAGATACGCAGTATTTT

d_gene: TRBD1
j_gene: TRBJ1-3
abundance: -
v_gene: TRBV20-1
CDR3aa: CSARSGGTDSSGNTIYF
CDR3nt: TGCAGTGCTAGATCTGGGGGGACAGACAGCTCTGGAAACACCATATATTTT

d_gene: -
j_gene: TRBJ2-1
abundance: few
v_gene: TRBV12-3/TRBV12-4
CDR3aa: CASSFENEQFF
CDR3nt: TGTGCCAGCAGTTTCGAGAATGAGCAGTTCTTC

d_gene: -
j_gene: TRBJ2-3
abundance: many
v_gene: TRBV4-3
CDR3aa: CASSQDPPPRTDTQYF
CDR3nt: TGCGCCAGCAGCCAAGACCCCCCTCCACGGACAGATACGCAGTATTTT

d_gene: -
j_gene: TRBJ1-1
abundance: -
v_gene: TRBV30
CDR3aa: CAWGGLNTEAFF
CDR3nt: TGTGCCTGGGGGGGCCTGAACACTGAAGCTTTCTTT

d_gene: -
j_gene: TRBJ1-1
abundance: -
v_gene: TRBV20-1
CDR3aa: CSASRYNGKGEAFF
CDR3nt: TGCAGTGCTAGTAGGTATAATGGTAAGGGCGAAGCTTTCTTT

d_gene: -
j_gene: TRBJ2-7
abundance: few
v_gene: TRBV7-6
CDR3aa: CASSLSGGGQYF
CDR3nt: TGTGCCAGCAGCTTAAGCGGAGGGGGGCAGTACTTC

d_gene: -
j_gene: TRBJ2-7
abundance: -
v_gene: TRBV7-8
CDR3aa: CASSSQGGFAYEQYF
CDR3nt: TGTGCCAGCAGCTCACAGGGGGGGTTTGCCTACGAGCAGTACTTC

d_gene: -
j_gene: TRBJ2-1
abundance: -
v_gene: TRBV5-1
CDR3aa: CASSSLASYNEQFF
CDR3nt: TGCGCCAGCAGCTCGCTAGCCTCCTACAATGAGCAGTTCTTC

d_gene: TRBD1
j_gene: TRBJ2-3
abundance: many
v_gene: TRBV7-9
CDR3aa: CASSLAPPGQDTDTQYF
CDR3nt: TGTGCCAGCAGCTTAGCCCCACCGGGACAGGACACAGATACGCAGTATTTT

d_gene: TRBD1
j_gene: TRBJ1-4
abundance: -
v_gene: TRBV3-1
CDR3aa: CASSQPTGLYNEKLFF
CDR3nt: TGTGCCAGCAGCCAGCCGACAGGGCTATACAATGAAAAACTGTTTTTT

d_gene: TRBD1
j_gene: TRBJ2-2
abundance: -
v_gene: TRBV19
CDR3aa: CASTQGDIGELFF
CDR3nt: TGTGCCAGCACCCAGGGGGACATCGGGGAGCTGTTTTTT

d_gene: -
j_gene: TRBJ1-2
abundance: many
v_gene: TRBV28
CDR3aa: CASTLGGRNYGYTF
CDR3nt: TGTGCCAGCACCCTTGGGGGACGGAACTATGGCTACACCTTC

d_gene: -
j_gene: TRBJ1-1
abundance: few
v_gene: TRBV5-1
CDR3aa: CASARPDLNTEAFF
CDR3nt: TGCGCCAGCGCCCGGCCTGATTTGAACACTGAAGCTTTCTTT

d_gene: TRBD1
j_gene: TRBJ2-3
abundance: -
v_gene: TRBV10-3
CDR3aa: CATVDGQGHTDTQYF
CDR3nt: TGTGCCACCGTAGACGGACAGGGGCACACAGATACGCAGTATTTT